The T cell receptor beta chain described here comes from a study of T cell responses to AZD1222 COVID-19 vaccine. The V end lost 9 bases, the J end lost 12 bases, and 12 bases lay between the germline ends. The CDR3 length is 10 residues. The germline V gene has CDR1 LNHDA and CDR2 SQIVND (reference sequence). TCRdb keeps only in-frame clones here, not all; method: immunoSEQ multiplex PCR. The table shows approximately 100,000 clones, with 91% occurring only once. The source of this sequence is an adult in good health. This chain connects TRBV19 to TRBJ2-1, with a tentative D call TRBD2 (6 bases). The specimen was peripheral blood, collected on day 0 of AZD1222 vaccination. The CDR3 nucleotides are TGTGCCAGATCAGGAGGGGTGCAGTTCTTC. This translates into CARSGGVQFF.